This entry lists 15 T cell receptor beta chains sequenced from one sample in a study of blood T cell repertoires in COVID-19. Assay: immunoSEQ multiplex PCR; the TCRdb copy retains only in-frame clones and omits some. The table has a few hundred thousand clones, 80% to 85% seen once; the top ten hold about 4.9%. The sequenced sample was PBMCs or T cells enriched from blood (not recorded which). The receptors stem from a woman aged 50 to 60 who had recovered from COVID-19.

The chain joins TRBV4-2 to TRBJ1-5, with TRBD1 as a possible D gene (6 bases). V lost 4 bases to trimming and J lost 3 bases, with 13 bases between them. Germline assignment: CDR1 LGHNA and CDR2 YNFKEQ. CDR3 length: 15 amino acids. CDR3 DNA: TGTGCCAGCAGCCCATACAGGGTAGACAATCAGCCCCAGCATTTT. Translated: CASSPYRVDNQPQHF.

The rearrangement links TRBV5-4 to TRBJ1-1; D not certain. The V gene lost 4 bases and the J gene lost 4 bases, with 17 bases spanning the gap. Per germline, CDR1 SGHNT and CDR2 YYREEE (reference sequence). The CDR3 extends over 15 amino acids. In nucleotides, the CDR3 is TGTGCCAGCAGCACTAGGAATGTGGGGAGCACTGAAGCTTTCTTT. Its translation is CASSTRNVGSTEAFF.

V and J are TRBV18 and TRBJ1-1; TRBD1 matches at 7 bases. CDR1 KGHSH and CDR2 LQKENI come from the germline V gene. The CDR3 totals 14 residues. Trimming took 3 bases from V and 0 from J; bases not matched to a gene: 1. For the CDR3, the DNA is TGTGCCAGCTCACCGGACAGGCTGAACACTGAAGCTTTCTTT. This codes for CASSPDRLNTEAFF. Combining the CDR3 with reference TRBV18 and TRBJ1-1 gives the whole variable domain NAGVMQNPRHLVRRRGQEARLRCSPMKGHSHVYWYRQLPEEGLKFMVYLQKENIIDESGMPKERFSAEFPKEGPSILRIQQVVRGDSAAYFCASSPDRLNTEAFFGQGTRLTVV.

Notes on this clone: This same CDR3 is encoded by further DNA sequences in the sample. The rearrangement uses TRBV5-1 and TRBJ1-4, with 7 nucleotides matching TRBD1. V trimming: 0 bases; J trimming: 7 bases; junction bases outside the gene matches: 3. Germline V lookup: CDR1 SGHRS, CDR2 YFSETQ. The CDR3 spans 14 residues. The CDR3 here is CASSLGQGGEKLFF. CDR3 nucleotide sequence: TGCGCCAGCAGCTTGGGACAGGGAGGTGAAAAACTGTTTTTT.

The rearrangement joins TRBV5-1 to TRBJ2-7; TRBD1 matches 9 bases. This CDR3 has 17 residues. V gave up 4 bases and J gave up 1 base; unmatched junction bases: 12. CDR1 and CDR2 from the germline V gene are SGHRS and YFSETQ. For the CDR3, the DNA is TGCGCCAGCAGCGACCCCCAGGACAGGGGCTTTTCCTACGAGCAGTACTTC. Encoded protein: CASSDPQDRGFSYEQYF.

The chain carries TRBV6-2 or TRBV6-3 and TRBJ2-5; tentative D call: TRBD1 (6 bases). The germline gives CDR1 MNHEY, CDR2 SVGEGT. V was pared by 6 bases and J by 5 bases, with 19 bases between. The CDR3 has 15 residues. The CDR3 DNA reads as TGTGCCAGCAGCAAGTCCTACAGGGAGTCGGAGACCCAGTACTTC. Protein: CASSKSYRESETQYF.

In this sample, this clone turned up once. The rearrangement links TRBV5-1 to TRBJ1-5; a possible D gene is TRBD1 (6 bases). Germline V CDR1 and CDR2: SGHRS, YFSETQ. V was trimmed by 4 bases and J by 4 bases, leaving 12 bases between them. This CDR3 has 14 amino acids. CDR3 amino acids: CASSPRGGNQPQHF. DNA for the CDR3: TGCGCCAGCAGCCCGAGGGGGGGTAATCAGCCCCAGCATTTT.

J is TRBJ1-2 and V is TRBV19; possible D gene TRBD1, 6 bases. Germline V gene lookup returns CDR1 LNHDA and CDR2 SQIVND (reference sequence). This CDR3 is 13 amino acids long. Trimming cost V 6 bases and J 4 bases, with 12 bases left between them. The CDR3 reads CASRLGGRYGYTF. The CDR3 DNA reads TGTGCCAGTAGGCTGGGGGGGCGCTATGGCTACACCTTC.

The rearrangement uses TRBV11-2 and TRBJ1-2; the D is unclear. Trimming left V 1 base short and J 4 bases short, with 13 bases between. CDR3 length: 15 residues. Germline V lookup: CDR1 SGHAT, CDR2 FQNNGV. CDR3 nucleotide sequence: TGTGCCAGCAGCTTAGGCCCACAGCTCACCTATGGCTACACCTTC. Translating it yields CASSLGPQLTYGYTF. Supplemented by reference TRBV11-2 and TRBJ1-2, the full variable domain reads EAGVAQSPRYKIIEKRQSVAFWCNPISGHATLYWYQQILGQGPKLLIQFQNNGVVDDSQLPKDRFSAERLKGVDSTLKIQPAKLEDSAVYLCASSLGPQLTYGYTFGSGTRLTVV.

This rearrangement joins TRBV10-3 to TRBJ1-1, with TRBD1 as a possible D gene (5 bases). Trimming took 7 bases from V and 5 from J, leaving 14 bases between them. Germline V gives CDR1 ENHRY, CDR2 SYGVKD. The CDR3 runs 13 residues. This CDR3 reads CAITDSGRTEAFF. The CDR3 bases are TGTGCCATCACTGACAGCGGGAGGACTGAAGCTTTCTTT.

The rearrangement joins TRBV4-3 to TRBJ2-1, with 7 bases aligning to TRBD2. The CDR3 is made up of 17 amino acids. Germline CDR1 and CDR2: LGHNA and YSLEER. V shed 2 bases, J shed 4 bases, and the junction held 11 bases outside the gene matches. CDR3 sequence (DNA): TGCGCCAGCAGCCAATGGTCCAGCGGGAACCTATACAATGAGCAGTTCTTC. Its protein is CASSQWSSGNLYNEQFF.

The chain employs TRBV7-2 and TRBJ2-2; weak D call: TRBD2 (7 bases). The CDR3 totals 16 residues. Between the trimmed V and J ends, which lost 4 bases and 3 bases, there was a span of 15 bases. The germline gives CDR1 SGHTA, CDR2 FQGNSA. CDR3 loop: CASSSVGGLHTGELFF. DNA for the CDR3: TGTGCCAGCAGCTCCGTAGGGGGACTACACACCGGGGAGCTGTTTTTT.

The sample holds a few counts of this clone. This rearrangement joins TRBV7-2 to TRBJ2-5; TRBD1 agrees at 10 bases. With 2 bases clipped from V and 4 bases from J, the junction kept 4 bases outside the gene matches. The CDR3 extends over 15 amino acids. The germline V gene encodes CDR1 SGHTA and CDR2 FQGNSA. CDR3 coding DNA: TGTGCCAGCAGCTTACCCAGACAGGGGGCAGAGACCCAGTACTTC. Translated: CASSLPRQGAETQYF.

The genes are TRBV11-3 and TRBJ1-1, with D possibly matching TRBD1 (5 bases). The CDR3 is 15 residues long. Deletions cut 3 bases from V and 3 bases from J, with 14 bases between. Germline CDR1 and CDR2: SGHNT and YENEEA. Here the CDR3 DNA reads TGTGCCAGCAGCTTGGGGGGAACTCGGGACACTGAAGCTTTCTTT. As protein: CASSLGGTRDTEAFF.

This chain uses TRBV18 with TRBJ2-5, with no clear D. CDR3 length: 13 amino acids. Trimming stripped 2 bases from V and 2 bases from J, with 6 bases between. Per the germline V gene, CDR1 is KGHSH and CDR2 is LQKENI. CDR3 in amino acids: CASSPWQQETQYF. The CDR3 DNA reads as TGTGCCAGCTCACCATGGCAGCAAGAGACCCAGTACTTC.